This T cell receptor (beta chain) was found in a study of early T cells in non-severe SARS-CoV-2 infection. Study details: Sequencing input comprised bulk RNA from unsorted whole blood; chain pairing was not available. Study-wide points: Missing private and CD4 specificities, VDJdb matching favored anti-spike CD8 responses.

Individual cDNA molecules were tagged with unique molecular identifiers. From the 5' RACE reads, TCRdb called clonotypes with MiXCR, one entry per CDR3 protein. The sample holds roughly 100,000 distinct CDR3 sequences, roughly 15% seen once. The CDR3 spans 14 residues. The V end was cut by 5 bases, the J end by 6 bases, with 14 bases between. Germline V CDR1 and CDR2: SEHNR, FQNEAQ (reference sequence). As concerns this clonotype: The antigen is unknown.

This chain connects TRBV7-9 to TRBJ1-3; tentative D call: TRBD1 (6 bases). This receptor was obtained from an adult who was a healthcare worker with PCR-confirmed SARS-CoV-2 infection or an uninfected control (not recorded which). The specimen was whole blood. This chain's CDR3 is CASSRKTGENTIYF. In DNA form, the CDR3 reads TGTGCCAGCAGCAGAAAGACAGGTGAAAACACCATATATTTT.